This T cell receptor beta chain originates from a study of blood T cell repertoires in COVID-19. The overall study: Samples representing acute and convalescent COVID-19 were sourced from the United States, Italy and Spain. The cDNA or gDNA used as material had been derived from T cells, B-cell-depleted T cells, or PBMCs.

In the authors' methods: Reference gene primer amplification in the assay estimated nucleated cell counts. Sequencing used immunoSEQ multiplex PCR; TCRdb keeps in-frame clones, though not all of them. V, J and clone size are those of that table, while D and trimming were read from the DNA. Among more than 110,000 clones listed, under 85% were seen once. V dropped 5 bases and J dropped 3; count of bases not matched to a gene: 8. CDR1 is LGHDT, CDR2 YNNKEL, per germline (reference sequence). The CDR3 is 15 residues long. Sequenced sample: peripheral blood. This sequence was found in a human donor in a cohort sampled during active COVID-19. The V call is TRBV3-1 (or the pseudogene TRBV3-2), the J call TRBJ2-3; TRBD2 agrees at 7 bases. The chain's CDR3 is CASSYRDYDTDTQYF. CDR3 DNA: TGTGCCAGCAGCTACCGGGACTACGATACAGATACGCAGTATTTT.